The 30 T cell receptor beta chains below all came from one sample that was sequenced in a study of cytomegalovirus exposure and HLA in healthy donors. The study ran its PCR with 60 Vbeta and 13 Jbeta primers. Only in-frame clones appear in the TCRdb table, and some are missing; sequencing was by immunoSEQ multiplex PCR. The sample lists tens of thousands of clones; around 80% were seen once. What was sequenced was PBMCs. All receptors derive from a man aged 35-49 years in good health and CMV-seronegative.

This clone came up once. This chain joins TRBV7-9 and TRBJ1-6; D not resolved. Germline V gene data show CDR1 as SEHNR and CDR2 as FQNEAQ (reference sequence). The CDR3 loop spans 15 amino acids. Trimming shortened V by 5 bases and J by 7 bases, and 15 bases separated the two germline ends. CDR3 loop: CASSPWTGTNSPLHF. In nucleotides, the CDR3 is TGTGCCAGCAGCCCGTGGACGGGAACAAATTCACCCCTCCACTTT.

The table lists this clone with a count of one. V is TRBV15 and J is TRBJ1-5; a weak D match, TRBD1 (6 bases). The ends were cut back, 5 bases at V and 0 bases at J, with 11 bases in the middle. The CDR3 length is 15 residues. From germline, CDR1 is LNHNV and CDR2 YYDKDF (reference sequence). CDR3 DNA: TGTGCCACCAGCCCGCAGGGGTATAGCAATCAGCCCCAGCATTTT. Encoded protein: CATSPQGYSNQPQHF.

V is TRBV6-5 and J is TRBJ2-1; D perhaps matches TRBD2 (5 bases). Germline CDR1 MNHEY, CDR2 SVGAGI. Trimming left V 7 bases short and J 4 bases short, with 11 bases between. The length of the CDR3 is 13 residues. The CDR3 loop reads CASNRTPYNEQFF. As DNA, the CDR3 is TGTGCCAGCAACCGGACTCCTTACAATGAGCAGTTCTTC.

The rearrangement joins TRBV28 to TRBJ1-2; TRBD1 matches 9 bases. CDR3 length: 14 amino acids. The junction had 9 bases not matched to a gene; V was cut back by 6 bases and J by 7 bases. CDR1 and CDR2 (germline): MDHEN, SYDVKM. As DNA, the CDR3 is TGTGCCAGCAGCTCCCCGGGACAGGGTCGTGGCTACACCTTC. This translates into CASSSPGQGRGYTF.

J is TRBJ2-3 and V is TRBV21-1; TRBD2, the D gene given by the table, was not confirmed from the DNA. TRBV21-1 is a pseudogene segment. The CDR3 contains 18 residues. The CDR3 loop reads CASSKSRIAGVQTDTQYF. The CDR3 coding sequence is TGTGCCAGCAGCAAAAGTAGAATAGCGGGAGTACAGACCGATACGCAGTATTTT.

CDR3 amino acids: CASSPTDRAVTGNQPQHF. The CDR3 nucleotides read TGTGCCAGCTCACCGACGGACAGGGCTGTTACCGGCAATCAGCCCCAGCATTTT. The chain couples TRBV18 to TRBJ1-5; 8 bases match TRBD1. Trimming at V came to 3 bases and at J to 2 bases, leaving 12 bases not matched to a gene. The CDR3 covers 18 residues. CDR1 is KGHSH, CDR2 LQKENI, per germline.

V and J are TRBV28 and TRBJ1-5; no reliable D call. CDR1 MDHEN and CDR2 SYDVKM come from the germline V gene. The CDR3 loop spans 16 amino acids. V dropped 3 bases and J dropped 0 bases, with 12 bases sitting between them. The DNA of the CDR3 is TGTGCCAGCAGTTTTATAGAGAGGTCTAGCAATCAGCCCCAGCATTTT. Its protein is CASSFIERSSNQPQHF.

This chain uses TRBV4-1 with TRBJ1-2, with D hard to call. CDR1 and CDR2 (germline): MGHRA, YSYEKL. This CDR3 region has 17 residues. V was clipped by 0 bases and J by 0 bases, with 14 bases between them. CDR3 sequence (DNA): TGCGCCAGCAGCCAAGAAGCCTACCCCCTAGCTAACTATGGCTACACCTTC. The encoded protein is CASSQEAYPLANYGYTF.

The DNA for the CDR3 is TGTGCCAGCAGCTTCCGGGAGGATGAGCAGTTCTTC. Translation: CASSFREDEQFF. The chain links TRBV11-3 to TRBJ2-1; 7 positions match TRBD2. The CDR3 contains 12 residues. The germline gives CDR1 SGHNT, CDR2 YENEEA. V lost 3 bases to trimming and J lost 8 bases; unmatched junction nucleotides: 1.

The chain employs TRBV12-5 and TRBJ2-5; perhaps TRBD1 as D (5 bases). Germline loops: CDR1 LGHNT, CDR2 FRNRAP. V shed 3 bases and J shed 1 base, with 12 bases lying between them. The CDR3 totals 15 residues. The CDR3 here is CASGFLQGLQETQYF. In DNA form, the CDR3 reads TGTGCTAGTGGTTTTTTGCAGGGCCTCCAAGAGACCCAGTACTTC.

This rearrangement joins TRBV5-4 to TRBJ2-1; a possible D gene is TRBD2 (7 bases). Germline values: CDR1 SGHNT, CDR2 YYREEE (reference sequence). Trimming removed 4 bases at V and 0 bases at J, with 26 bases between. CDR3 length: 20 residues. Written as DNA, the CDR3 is TGTGCCAGCAGCCACAAGGGGGGGATCGTCAATTCGGGCTCCTACAATGAGCAGTTCTTC. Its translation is CASSHKGGIVNSGSYNEQFF.

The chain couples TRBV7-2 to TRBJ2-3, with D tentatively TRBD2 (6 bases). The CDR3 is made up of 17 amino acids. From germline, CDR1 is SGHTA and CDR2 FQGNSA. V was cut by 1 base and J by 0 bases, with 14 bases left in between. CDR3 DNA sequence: TGTGCCAGCAGCTTAGGTGGTAGCGGAGTTAGCACAGATACGCAGTATTTT. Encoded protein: CASSLGGSGVSTDTQYF. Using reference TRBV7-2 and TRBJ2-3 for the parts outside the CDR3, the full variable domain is GAGVSQSPSNKVTEKGKDVELRCDPISGHTALYWYRQSLGQGLEFLIYFQGNSAPDKSGLPSDRFSAERTGGSVSTLTIQRTQQEDSAVYLCASSLGGSGVSTDTQYFGPGTRLTVL.

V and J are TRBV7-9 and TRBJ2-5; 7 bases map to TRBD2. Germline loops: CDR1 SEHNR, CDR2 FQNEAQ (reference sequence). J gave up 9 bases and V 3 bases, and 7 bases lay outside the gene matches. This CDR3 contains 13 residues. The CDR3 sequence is CASSFDLAGAQYF. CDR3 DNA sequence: TGTGCCAGCAGCTTCGATCTCGCGGGGGCCCAGTACTTC.

In DNA, the CDR3 is TGTGCCAGCAGCCCGGAGGGGGCGCGTCGTGGCTACACCTTC. This sequence encodes CASSPEGARRGYTF. The chain is built from TRBV11-2 and TRBJ1-2; 7 nucleotides agree with TRBD1. In germline, CDR1 is SGHAT, CDR2 FQNNGV. CDR3 length equals 14 residues. V shed 5 bases, J shed 7 bases, and the junction held 10 bases outside the gene matches.

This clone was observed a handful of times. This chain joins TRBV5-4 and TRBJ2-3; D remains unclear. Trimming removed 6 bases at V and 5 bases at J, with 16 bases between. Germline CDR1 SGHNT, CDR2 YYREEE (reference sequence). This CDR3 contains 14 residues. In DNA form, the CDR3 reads TGTGCCAGCAACCCCAAATCGTCAGTAGATACGCAGTATTTT. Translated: CASNPKSSVDTQYF.

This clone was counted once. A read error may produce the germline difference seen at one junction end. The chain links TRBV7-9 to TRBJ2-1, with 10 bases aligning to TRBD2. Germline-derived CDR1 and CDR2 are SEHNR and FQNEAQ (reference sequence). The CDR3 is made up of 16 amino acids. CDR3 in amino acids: CSSSSLAGGSYNEQFF. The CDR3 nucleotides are TGTTCCAGCAGCAGCTTAGCGGGGGGCTCGTACAATGAGCAGTTCTTC.

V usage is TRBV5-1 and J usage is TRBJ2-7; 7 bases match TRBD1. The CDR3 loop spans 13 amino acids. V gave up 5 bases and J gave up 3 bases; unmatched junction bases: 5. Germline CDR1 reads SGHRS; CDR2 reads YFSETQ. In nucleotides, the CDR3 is TGCGCCAGCAGTACAGGGGAACTCTACGAGCAGTACTTC. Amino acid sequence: CASSTGELYEQYF. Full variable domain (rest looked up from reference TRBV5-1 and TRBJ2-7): KAGVTQTPRYLIKTRGQQVTLSCSPISGHRSVSWYQQTPGQGLQFLFEYFSETQRNKGNFPGRFSGRQFSNSRSEMNVSTLELGDSALYLCASSTGELYEQYFGPGTRLTVT.

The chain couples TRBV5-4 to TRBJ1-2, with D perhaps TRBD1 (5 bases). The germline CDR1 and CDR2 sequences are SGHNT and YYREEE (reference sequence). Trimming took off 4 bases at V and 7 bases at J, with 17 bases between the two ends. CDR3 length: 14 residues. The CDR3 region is CASSATGARSGYTF. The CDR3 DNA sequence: TGTGCCAGCAGCGCAACAGGAGCTCGATCTGGCTACACCTTC.

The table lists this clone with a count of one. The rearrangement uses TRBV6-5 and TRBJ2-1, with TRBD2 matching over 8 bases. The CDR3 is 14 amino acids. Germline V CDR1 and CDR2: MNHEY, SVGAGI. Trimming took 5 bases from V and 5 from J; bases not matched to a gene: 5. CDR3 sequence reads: CASSTGTRNNEQFF. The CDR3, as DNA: TGTGCCAGCAGTACAGGGACTAGGAACAATGAGCAGTTCTTC.

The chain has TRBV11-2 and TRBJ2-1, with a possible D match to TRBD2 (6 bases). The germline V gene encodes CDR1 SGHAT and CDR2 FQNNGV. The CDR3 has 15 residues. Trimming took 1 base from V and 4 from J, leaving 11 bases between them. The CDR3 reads CASSLGSGTYNEQFF. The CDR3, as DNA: TGTGCCAGCAGCTTAGGTAGCGGTACTTACAATGAGCAGTTCTTC. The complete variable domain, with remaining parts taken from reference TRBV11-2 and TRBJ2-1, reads EAGVAQSPRYKIIEKRQSVAFWCNPISGHATLYWYQQILGQGPKLLIQFQNNGVVDDSQLPKDRFSAERLKGVDSTLKIQPAKLEDSAVYLCASSLGSGTYNEQFFGPGTRLTVL.

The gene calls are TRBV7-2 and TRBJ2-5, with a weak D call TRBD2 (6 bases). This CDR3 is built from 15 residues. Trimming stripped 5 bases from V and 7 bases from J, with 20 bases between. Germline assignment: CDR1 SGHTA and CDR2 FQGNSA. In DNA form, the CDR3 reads TGTGCCAGCAGCCTCGCCTTTTCGGGAGACGGGACCCAGTACTTC. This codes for CASSLAFSGDGTQYF.

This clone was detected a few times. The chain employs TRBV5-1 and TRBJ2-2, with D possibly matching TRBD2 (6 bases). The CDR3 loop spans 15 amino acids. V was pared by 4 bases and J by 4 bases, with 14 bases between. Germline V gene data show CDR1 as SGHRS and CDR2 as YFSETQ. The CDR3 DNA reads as TGCGCCAGCAGCGTCCGGGACTGGGGCACCGGGGAGCTGTTTTTT. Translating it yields CASSVRDWGTGELFF. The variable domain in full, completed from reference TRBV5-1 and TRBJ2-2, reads KAGVTQTPRYLIKTRGQQVTLSCSPISGHRSVSWYQQTPGQGLQFLFEYFSETQRNKGNFPGRFSGRQFSNSRSEMNVSTLELGDSALYLCASSVRDWGTGELFFGEGSRLTVL.

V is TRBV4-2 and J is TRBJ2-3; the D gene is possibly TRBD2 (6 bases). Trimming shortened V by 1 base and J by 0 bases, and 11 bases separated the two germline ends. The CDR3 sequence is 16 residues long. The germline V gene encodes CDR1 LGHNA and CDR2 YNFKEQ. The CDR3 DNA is TGTGCCAGCAGCCAAGTCGTAGCGGATAGCACAGATACGCAGTATTTT. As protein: CASSQVVADSTDTQYF.

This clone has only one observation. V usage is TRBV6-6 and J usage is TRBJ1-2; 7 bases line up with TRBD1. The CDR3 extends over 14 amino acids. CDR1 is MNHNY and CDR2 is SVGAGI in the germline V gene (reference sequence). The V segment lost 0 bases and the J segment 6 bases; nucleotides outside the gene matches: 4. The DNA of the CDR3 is TGTGCCAGCAGTTACTCGACAGGGCATGATGGCTACACCTTC. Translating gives CASSYSTGHDGYTF.

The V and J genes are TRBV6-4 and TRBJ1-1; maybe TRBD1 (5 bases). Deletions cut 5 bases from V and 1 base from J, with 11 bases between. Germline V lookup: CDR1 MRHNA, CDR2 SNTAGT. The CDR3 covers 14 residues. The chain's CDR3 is CASSPQGGNTEAFF. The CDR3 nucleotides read TGTGCCAGCAGTCCCCAGGGCGGGAACACTGAAGCTTTCTTT.

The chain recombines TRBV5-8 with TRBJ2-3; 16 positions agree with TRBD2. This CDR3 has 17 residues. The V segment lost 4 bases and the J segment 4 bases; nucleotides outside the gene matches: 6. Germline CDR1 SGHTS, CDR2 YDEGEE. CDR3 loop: CASSEGLAGGVADTQYF. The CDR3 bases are TGTGCCAGCAGCGAGGGACTAGCGGGGGGGGTCGCAGATACGCAGTATTTT.

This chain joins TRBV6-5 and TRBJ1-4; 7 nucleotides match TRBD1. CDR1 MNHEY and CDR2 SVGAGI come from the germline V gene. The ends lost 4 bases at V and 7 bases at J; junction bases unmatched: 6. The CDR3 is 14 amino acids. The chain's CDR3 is CASSSTGAGEKLFF. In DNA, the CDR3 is TGTGCCAGCAGTTCTACAGGGGCCGGTGAAAAACTGTTTTTT.

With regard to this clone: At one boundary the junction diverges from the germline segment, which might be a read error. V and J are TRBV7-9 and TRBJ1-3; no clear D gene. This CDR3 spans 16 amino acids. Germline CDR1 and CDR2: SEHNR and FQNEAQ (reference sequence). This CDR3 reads CSSSLAVQIPLNTIYF. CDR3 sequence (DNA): TGTTCCAGCAGCTTAGCCGTCCAAATTCCACTGAACACCATATATTTT.

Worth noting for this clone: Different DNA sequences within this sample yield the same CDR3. The CDR3 DNA reads as TGCGCCAGCAGCTTGGGGGGCCTCTCTGGAAACACCATATATTTT. Translated: CASSLGGLSGNTIYF. The V gene is TRBV5-1, the J gene TRBJ1-3, with a weak D call TRBD1 (5 bases). CDR1 is SGHRS and CDR2 is YFSETQ in the germline V gene. Trimming took off 0 bases at V and 0 bases at J, with 7 bases between the two ends. The CDR3 has 15 residues.

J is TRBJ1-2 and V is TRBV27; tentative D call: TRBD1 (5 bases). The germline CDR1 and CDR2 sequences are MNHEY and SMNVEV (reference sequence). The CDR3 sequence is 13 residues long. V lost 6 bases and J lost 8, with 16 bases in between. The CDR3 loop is CASSPQGIKGYTF. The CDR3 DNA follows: TGTGCCAGCAGCCCGCAGGGAATTAAGGGCTACACCTTC.